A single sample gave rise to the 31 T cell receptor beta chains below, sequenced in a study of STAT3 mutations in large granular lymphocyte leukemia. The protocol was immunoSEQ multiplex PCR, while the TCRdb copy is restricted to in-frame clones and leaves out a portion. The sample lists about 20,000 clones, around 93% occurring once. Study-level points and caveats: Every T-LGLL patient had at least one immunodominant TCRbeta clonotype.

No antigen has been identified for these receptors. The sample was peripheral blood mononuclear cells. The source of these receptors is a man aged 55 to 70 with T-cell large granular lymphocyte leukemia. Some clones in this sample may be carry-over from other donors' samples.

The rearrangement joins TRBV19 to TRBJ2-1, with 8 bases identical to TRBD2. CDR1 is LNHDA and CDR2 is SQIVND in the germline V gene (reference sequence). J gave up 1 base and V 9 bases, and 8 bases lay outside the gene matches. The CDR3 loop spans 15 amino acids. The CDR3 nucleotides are TGTGCCAGCATTAGAACTAGCGGATCCTACAATGAGCAGTTCTTC. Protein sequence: CASIRTSGSYNEQFF.

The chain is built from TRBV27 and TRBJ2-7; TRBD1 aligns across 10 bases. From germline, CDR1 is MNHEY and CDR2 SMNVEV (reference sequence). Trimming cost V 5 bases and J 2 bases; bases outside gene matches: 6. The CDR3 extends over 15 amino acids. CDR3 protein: CASSEGQGPTYEQYF. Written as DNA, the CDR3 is TGTGCCAGCAGTGAGGGACAGGGGCCCACCTACGAGCAGTACTTC.

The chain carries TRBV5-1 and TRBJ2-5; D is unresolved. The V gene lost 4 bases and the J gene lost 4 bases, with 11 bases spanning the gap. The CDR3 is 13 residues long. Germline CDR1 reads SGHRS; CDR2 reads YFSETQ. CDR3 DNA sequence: TGCGCCAGCAGCCCACGGTCGGGAGAGACCCAGTACTTC. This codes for CASSPRSGETQYF.

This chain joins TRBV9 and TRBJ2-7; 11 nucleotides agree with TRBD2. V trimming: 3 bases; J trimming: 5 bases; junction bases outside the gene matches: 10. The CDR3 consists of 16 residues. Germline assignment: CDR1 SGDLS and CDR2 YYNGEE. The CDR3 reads CASSAGFLTSGDEQYF. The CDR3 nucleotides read TGTGCCAGCAGCGCAGGTTTTCTGACTAGCGGGGACGAGCAGTACTTC.

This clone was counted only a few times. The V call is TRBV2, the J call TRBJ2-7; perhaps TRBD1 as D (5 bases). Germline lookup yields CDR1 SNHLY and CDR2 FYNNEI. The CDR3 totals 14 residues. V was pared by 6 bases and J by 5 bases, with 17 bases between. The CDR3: CASRNAGNGHEQYF. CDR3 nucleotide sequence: TGTGCCAGCAGAAATGCAGGGAACGGCCACGAGCAGTACTTC.

Here the CDR3 reads CASGRGRYEQYF. The CDR3 DNA sequence: TGTGCCAGCGGCAGGGGGCGCTACGAGCAGTACTTC. The V call is TRBV28, the J call TRBJ2-7, with 8 bases fitting TRBD1. This CDR3 is built from 12 residues. Germline assignment: CDR1 MDHEN and CDR2 SYDVKM. With V trimmed by 8 bases and J by 3 bases, 3 bases remained unmatched.

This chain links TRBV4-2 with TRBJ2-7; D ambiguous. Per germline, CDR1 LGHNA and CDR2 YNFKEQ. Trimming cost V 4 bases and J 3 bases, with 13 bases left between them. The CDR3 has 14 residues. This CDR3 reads CASSRGASSYEQYF. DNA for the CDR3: TGTGCCAGCAGCCGGGGTGCTAGTAGCTACGAGCAGTACTTC.

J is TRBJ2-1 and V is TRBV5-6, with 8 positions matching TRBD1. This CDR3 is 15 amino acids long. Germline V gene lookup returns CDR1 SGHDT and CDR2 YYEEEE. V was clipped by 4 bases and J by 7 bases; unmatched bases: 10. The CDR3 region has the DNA TGTGCCAGCAGCCGCCCAGGGGGCCTTGGGAATGAGCAGTTCTTC. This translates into CASSRPGGLGNEQFF.

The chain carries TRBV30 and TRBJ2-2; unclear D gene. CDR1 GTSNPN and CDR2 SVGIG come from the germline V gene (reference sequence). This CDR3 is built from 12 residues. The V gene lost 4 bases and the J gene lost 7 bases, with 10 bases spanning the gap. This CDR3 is CAWTTFGGELFF. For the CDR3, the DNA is TGTGCCTGGACCACCTTTGGCGGGGAGCTGTTTTTT.

DNA for the CDR3: TGTGCCTGGAGTGGGACCTACGAGCAGTACTTC. Amino acid sequence: CAWSGTYEQYF. The rearrangement uses TRBV30 and TRBJ2-7; D not certain. The length of the CDR3 is 11 residues. Trimming stripped 1 base from V and 2 bases from J, with 3 bases between. Germline loops: CDR1 GTSNPN, CDR2 SVGIG (reference sequence).

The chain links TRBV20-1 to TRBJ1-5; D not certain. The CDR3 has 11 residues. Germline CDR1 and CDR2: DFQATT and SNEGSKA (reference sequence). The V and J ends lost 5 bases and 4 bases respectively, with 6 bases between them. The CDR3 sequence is CSAGSNQPQHF. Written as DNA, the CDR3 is TGCAGTGCTGGTTCTAATCAGCCCCAGCATTTT.

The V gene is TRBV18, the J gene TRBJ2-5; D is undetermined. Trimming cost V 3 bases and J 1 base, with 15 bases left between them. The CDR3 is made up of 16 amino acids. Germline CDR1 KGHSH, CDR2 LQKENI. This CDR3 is CASSPGSGAGQETQYF. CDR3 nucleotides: TGTGCCAGCTCACCTGGGTCCGGAGCCGGCCAAGAGACCCAGTACTTC.

CDR3 nucleotide sequence: TGTGCCAGCAGCTTGGCCAGTAACACAGATACGCAGTATTTT. It encodes CASSLASNTDTQYF. This chain uses TRBV5-6 with TRBJ2-3; no definite D call. The germline gives CDR1 SGHDT, CDR2 YYEEEE. CDR3 length: 14 residues. The V gene lost 0 bases and the J gene lost 2 bases, with 7 bases spanning the gap.

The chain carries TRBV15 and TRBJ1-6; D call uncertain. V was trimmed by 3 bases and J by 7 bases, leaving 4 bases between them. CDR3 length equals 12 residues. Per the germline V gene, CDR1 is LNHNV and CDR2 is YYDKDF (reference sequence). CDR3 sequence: CATSSQNSPLHF. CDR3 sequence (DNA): TGTGCCACCAGCAGTCAGAATTCACCCCTCCACTTT.

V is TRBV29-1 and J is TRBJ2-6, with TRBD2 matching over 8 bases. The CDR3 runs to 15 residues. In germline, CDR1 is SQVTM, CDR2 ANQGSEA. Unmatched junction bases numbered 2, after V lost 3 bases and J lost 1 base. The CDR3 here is CSVDREGSGANVLTF. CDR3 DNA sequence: TGCAGCGTTGACCGGGAGGGGTCTGGGGCCAACGTCCTGACTTTC.

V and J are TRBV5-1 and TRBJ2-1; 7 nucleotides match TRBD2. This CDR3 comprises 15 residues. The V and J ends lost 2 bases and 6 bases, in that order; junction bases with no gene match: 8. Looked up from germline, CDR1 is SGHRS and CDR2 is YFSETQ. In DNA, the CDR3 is TGCGCCAGCAGCTTAGACCTGGGGAGGGGCAATGAGCAGTTCTTC. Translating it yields CASSLDLGRGNEQFF. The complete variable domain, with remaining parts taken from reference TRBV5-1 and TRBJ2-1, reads KAGVTQTPRYLIKTRGQQVTLSCSPISGHRSVSWYQQTPGQGLQFLFEYFSETQRNKGNFPGRFSGRQFSNSRSEMNVSTLELGDSALYLCASSLDLGRGNEQFFGPGTRLTVL.

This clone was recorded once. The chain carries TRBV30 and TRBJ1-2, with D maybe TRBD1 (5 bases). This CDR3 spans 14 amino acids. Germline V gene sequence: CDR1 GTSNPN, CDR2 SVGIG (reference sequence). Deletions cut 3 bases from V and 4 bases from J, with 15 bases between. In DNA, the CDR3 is TGTGCCTGGAGATCATATGGGGGATCCTATGGCTACACCTTC. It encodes CAWRSYGGSYGYTF.

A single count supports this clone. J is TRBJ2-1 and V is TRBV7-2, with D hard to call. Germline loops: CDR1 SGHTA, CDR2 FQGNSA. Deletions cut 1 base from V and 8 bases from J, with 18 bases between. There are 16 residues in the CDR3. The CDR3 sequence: CASSLGVLLSTHEQFF. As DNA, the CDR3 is TGTGCCAGCAGCTTAGGGGTTCTGCTCTCGACGCATGAGCAGTTCTTC.

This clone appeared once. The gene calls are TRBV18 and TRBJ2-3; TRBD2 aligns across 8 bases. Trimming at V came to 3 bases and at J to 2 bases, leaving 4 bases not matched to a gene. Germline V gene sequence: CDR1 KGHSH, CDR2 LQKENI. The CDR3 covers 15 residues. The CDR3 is CASSPEAGATDTQYF. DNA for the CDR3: TGTGCCAGCTCACCGGAAGCGGGAGCCACAGATACGCAGTATTTT.

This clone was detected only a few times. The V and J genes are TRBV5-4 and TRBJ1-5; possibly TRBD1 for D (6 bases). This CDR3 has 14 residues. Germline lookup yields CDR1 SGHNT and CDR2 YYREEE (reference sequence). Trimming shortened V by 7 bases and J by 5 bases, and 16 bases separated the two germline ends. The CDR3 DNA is TGTGCCAGCCAAGGGACAAGCAAATATCAGCCCCAGCATTTT. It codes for CASQGTSKYQPQHF.

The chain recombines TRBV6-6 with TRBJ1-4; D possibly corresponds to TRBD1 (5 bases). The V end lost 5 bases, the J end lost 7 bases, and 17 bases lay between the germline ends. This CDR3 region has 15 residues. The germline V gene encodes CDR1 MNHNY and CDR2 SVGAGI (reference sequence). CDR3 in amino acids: CASSGWDALGEKLFF. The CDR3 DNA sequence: TGTGCCAGCAGTGGATGGGACGCCTTGGGTGAAAAACTGTTTTTT.

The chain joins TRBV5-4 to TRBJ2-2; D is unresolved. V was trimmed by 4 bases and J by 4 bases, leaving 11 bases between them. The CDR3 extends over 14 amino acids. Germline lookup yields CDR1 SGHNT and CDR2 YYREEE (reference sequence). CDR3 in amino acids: CASSPASGTGELFF. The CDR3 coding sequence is TGTGCCAGCAGCCCGGCATCGGGCACCGGGGAGCTGTTTTTT. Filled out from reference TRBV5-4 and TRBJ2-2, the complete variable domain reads ETGVTQSPTHLIKTRGQQVTLRCSSQSGHNTVSWYQQALGQGPQFIFQYYREEENGRGNFPPRFSGLQFPNYSSELNVNALELDDSALYLCASSPASGTGELFFGEGSRLTVL.

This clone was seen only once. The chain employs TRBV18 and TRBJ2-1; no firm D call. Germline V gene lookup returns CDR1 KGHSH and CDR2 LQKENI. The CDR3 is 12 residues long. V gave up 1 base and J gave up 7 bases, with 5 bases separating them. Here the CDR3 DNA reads TGTGCCAGCTCACCACGGAGTAATGAGCAGTTCTTC. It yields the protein CASSPRSNEQFF.

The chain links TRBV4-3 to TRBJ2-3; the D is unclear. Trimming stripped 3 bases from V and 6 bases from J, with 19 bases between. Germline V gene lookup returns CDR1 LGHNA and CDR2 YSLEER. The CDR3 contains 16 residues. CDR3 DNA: TGCGCCAGCAGCCAGCAAACCGGGCCGGCGACGGATACGCAGTATTTT. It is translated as CASSQQTGPATDTQYF.

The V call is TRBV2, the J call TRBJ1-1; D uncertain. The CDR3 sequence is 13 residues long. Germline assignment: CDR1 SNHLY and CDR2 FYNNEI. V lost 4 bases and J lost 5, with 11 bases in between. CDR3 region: CASSALKQTEAFF. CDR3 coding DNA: TGTGCCAGCAGTGCACTCAAACAGACTGAAGCTTTCTTT.

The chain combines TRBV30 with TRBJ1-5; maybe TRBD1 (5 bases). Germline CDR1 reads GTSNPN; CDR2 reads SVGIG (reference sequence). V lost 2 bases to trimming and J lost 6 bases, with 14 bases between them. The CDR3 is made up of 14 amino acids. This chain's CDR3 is CAWSRGQGSQPQHF. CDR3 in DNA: TGTGCCTGGAGTCGGGGTCAGGGCAGTCAGCCCCAGCATTTT.

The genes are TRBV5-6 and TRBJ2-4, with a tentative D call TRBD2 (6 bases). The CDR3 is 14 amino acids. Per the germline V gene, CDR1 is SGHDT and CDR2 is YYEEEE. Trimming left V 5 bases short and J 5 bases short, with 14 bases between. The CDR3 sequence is CASSLGLPQNIQYF. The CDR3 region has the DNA TGTGCCAGCAGTTTAGGACTACCTCAAAACATTCAGTACTTC. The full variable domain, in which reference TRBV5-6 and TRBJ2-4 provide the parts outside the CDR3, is DAGVTQSPTHLIKTRGQQVTLRCSPKSGHDTVSWYQQALGQGPQFIFQYYEEEERQRGNFPDRFSGHQFPNYSSELNVNALLLGDSALYLCASSLGLPQNIQYFGAGTRLSVL.

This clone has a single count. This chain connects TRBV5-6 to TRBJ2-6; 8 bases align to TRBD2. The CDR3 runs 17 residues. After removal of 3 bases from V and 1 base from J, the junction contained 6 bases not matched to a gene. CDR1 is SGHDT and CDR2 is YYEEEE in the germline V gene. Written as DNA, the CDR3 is TGTGCCAGCAGCTCCCCGGGACTAGGATCTGGGGCCAACGTCCTGACTTTC. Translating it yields CASSSPGLGSGANVLTF.

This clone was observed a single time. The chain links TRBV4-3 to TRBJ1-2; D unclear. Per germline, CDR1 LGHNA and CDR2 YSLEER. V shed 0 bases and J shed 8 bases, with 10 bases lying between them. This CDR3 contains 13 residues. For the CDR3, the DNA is TGCGCCAGCAGCCAAGATCGACTCACCGGCTACACCTTC. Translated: CASSQDRLTGYTF.

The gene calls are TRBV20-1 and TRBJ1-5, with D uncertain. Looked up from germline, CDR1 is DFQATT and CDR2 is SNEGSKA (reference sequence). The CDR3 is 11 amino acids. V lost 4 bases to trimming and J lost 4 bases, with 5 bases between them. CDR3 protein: CSANKNQPQHF. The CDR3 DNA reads TGCAGTGCTAACAAGAATCAGCCCCAGCATTTT.

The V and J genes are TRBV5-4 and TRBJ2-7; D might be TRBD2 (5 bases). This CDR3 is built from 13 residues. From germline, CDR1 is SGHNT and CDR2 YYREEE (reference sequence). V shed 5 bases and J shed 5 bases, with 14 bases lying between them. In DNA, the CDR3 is TGTGCCAGCAGTTTAGGACCCGGGGACGAGCAGTACTTC. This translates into CASSLGPGDEQYF.